A selection of T cell receptor beta chains follows, all from one sample in a study of cytomegalovirus exposure and HLA in healthy donors. The table came from immunoSEQ multiplex PCR; TCRdb's copy has only in-frame clones and leaves some out. The sample includes approximately 75,000 clones, about 78% of them seen just once. The sequencing input was PBMCs. The receptors originated from a male donor in good health and CMV-seronegative. Each CDR3 is given with its conserved first and last residue. Each record gives: J gene, CDR3 length, D gene, V gene, clone size, CDR3 DNA, CDR3 protein. A D gene is named only where the DNA matches it firmly. Size tells how often a clone was seen (once, few, many) or the class of an expanded clone, and some rows leave it out.

J: TRBJ2-2; length: 15; D: TRBD2; V: TRBV30; size: -; DNA: TGTGCCTGGGAAGGGACTAGCGGGAGGACCGGGGAGCTGTTTTTT; CDR3: CAWEGTSGRTGELFF
J: TRBJ2-3; length: 18; D: TRBD2; V: TRBV11-3; size: -; DNA: TGTGCCAGCAAACATTACGGGACTAGCGGGACAGTCACAGATACGCAGTATTTT; CDR3: CASKHYGTSGTVTDTQYF
J: TRBJ1-1; length: 14; D: -; V: TRBV10-3; size: -; DNA: TGTGCCATCAGTGAAACAGGACGGAACACTGAAGCTTTCTTT; CDR3: CAISETGRNTEAFF
J: TRBJ1-4; length: 13; D: -; V: TRBV27; size: -; DNA: TGTGCCAGCAGCTCGGGGGGAGATCCTAAACTGTTTTTT; CDR3: CASSSGGDPKLFF
J: TRBJ2-1; length: 15; D: TRBD1; V: TRBV7-9; size: once; DNA: TGTGCCAGCAGCTTCGGACAGGCTGGCTACAATGAGCAGTTCTTC; CDR3: CASSFGQAGYNEQFF
J: TRBJ1-2; length: 13; D: TRBD1; V: TRBV19; size: once; DNA: TGTGCCAGTAATCGGGACAGGGGTTATGGCTACACCTTC; CDR3: CASNRDRGYGYTF
J: TRBJ2-5; length: 14; D: TRBD1; V: TRBV7-2; size: -; DNA: TGTGCCAGCAGCCCAGCAGGGGGCACATTGACCCAGTACTTC; CDR3: CASSPAGGTLTQYF
J: TRBJ2-3; length: 15; D: -; V: TRBV18; size: -; DNA: TGTGCCAGCTCACCCCTAGGGACTAGCACAGATACGCAGTATTTT; CDR3: CASSPLGTSTDTQYF
J: TRBJ2-2; length: 16; D: TRBD1; V: TRBV5-1; size: -; DNA: TGCGCCAGCAGCTCACCGGGACAGGGGGCATCCGGGGAGCTGTTTTTT; CDR3: CASSSPGQGASGELFF
J: TRBJ1-1; length: 14; D: TRBD1; V: TRBV19; size: -; DNA: TGTGCCAGTAGTATAGATCGACAGGGGTTGCGTGCTTTCTTT; CDR3: CASSIDRQGLRAFF
J: TRBJ1-4; length: 16; D: TRBD1; V: TRBV15; size: -; DNA: TGTGCCACCAGCAGGGGGACAGGCATGCCCTATGAAAAACTGTTTTTT; CDR3: CATSRGTGMPYEKLFF
J: TRBJ1-3; length: 11; D: -; V: TRBV20-1; size: few; DNA: TGCAGTGCTACCCAGGGCCTCACCATATATTTT; CDR3: CSATQGLTIYF
J: TRBJ2-1; length: 13; D: -; V: TRBV10-1; size: -; DNA: TGCGCCAGCAGTCCGGGGGTTTACAATGAGCAGTTCTTC; CDR3: CASSPGVYNEQFF
J: TRBJ1-5; length: 15; D: -; V: TRBV28; size: -; DNA: TGTGCCAGCAGTTTCAACAGGGTTAGCAATCAGCCCCAGCATTTT; CDR3: CASSFNRVSNQPQHF
J: TRBJ2-3; length: 14; D: TRBD1; V: TRBV5-6; size: -; DNA: TGTGCCAGCAGCTTGAGCCAGGGGGCGAATACGCAGTATTTT; CDR3: CASSLSQGANTQYF